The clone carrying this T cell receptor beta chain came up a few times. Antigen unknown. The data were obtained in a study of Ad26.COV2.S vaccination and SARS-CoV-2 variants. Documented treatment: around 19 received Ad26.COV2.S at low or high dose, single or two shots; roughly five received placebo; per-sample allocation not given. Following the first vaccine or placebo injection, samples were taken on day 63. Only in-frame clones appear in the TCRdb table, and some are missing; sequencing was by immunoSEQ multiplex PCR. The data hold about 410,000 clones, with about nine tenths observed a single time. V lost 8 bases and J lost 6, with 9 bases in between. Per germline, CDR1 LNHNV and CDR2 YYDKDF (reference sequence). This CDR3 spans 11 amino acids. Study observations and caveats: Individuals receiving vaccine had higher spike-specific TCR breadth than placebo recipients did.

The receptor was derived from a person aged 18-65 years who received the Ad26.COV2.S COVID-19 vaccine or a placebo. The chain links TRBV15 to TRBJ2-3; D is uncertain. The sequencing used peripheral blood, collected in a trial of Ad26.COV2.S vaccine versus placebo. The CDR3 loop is CATGEADTQYF. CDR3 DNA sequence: TGTGCCACCGGGGAAGCGGATACGCAGTATTTT.